This T cell receptor (beta chain) was captured in a study of immune cell composition in non-small cell lung cancer. Study-wide background: Lung adenocarcinoma or squamous carcinoma made up most tumours.

Of note for this clone: What it binds is unknown.

V dropped 7 bases and J dropped 9 bases, with 19 bases sitting between them. CDR1 is LNHDA and CDR2 is SQIVND in the germline V gene (reference sequence). This CDR3 region has 14 residues. Profiled with immunoSEQ multiplex PCR; TCRdb holds only in-frame clones, not every one. The table includes under 3,000 clones, approximately 85% detected once. Frozen unsorted single-cell suspensions supplied the genomic DNA. Findings and caveats of the study: Lung adenocarcinomas had lower top 10 clone scores and clonality than squamous tumours.

The sequence came from a human donor with non-small cell lung cancer. The chain is built from TRBV19 and TRBJ1-5, with TRBD1 as a possible D gene (5 bases). The sequenced sample was lung tumor tissue. CDR3 sequence (DNA): TGTGCCAGTACCGCGGGGCAGGGAGTAGGGCCCCAGCATTTT. This encodes CASTAGQGVGPQHF.